Below are 22 T cell receptor beta chains sequenced from a single sample in a study of Ad26.COV2.S vaccination and SARS-CoV-2 variants. Treatment described: some 20 received Ad26.COV2.S at low or high dose, single or two shots; several received placebo; per-sample allocation not given. Material that was analyzed had been drawn on day 63 after the first vaccine or placebo injection. The assay was immunoSEQ multiplex PCR, and TCRdb's table has in-frame clones only and misses some. The table records 300,000 to 350,000 clones, about 89% of them present only once. This sample comprised peripheral blood, obtained in a trial of Ad26.COV2.S vaccine versus placebo. These receptors all come from a person between 18 and 59 years old who received the Ad26.COV2.S COVID-19 vaccine or a placebo.

V is TRBV19 and J is TRBJ1-5; D is undetermined. Germline values: CDR1 LNHDA, CDR2 SQIVND (reference sequence). Trimming stripped 5 bases from V and 0 bases from J, with 8 bases between. There are 14 residues in the CDR3. This CDR3 reads CASSVRSSNQPQHF. Here the CDR3 DNA reads TGTGCCAGTAGTGTCAGGAGTAGCAATCAGCCCCAGCATTTT.

V is TRBV12-3 or TRBV12-4 and J is TRBJ1-5; weak D call: TRBD1 (6 bases). The CDR3 totals 13 residues. Trimming left V 6 bases short and J 6 bases short, with 12 bases between. The CDR3 sequence is CASRPRGIQPQHF. As DNA, the CDR3 is TGTGCCAGCAGACCCAGGGGAATTCAGCCCCAGCATTTT.

This chain joins TRBV7-8 and TRBJ2-3, with 11 bases fitting TRBD2. CDR3 size: 16 residues. The trim removed 0 bases at V and 7 bases at J, leaving 6 bases unmatched. Germline lookup yields CDR1 SGHVS and CDR2 FQNEAQ. Here the CDR3 reads CASSLAMLAGGHTQYF. CDR3 coding DNA: TGTGCCAGCAGCTTAGCCATGCTAGCGGGAGGCCATACGCAGTATTTT. The variable domain in full, with the rest retrieved from reference TRBV7-8 and TRBJ2-3, is GAGVSQSPRYKVAKRGQDVALRCDPISGHVSLFWYQQALGQGPEFLTYFQNEAQLDKSGLPSDRFFAERPEGSVSTLKIQRTQQEDSAVYLCASSLAMLAGGHTQYFGPGTRLTVL.

The V gene is TRBV30, the J gene TRBJ2-7; 10 bases fit TRBD1. V lost 8 bases, J lost 7 bases, and 11 bases stayed unmatched. Per the germline V gene, CDR1 is GTSNPN and CDR2 is SVGIG (reference sequence). CDR3 length: 13 amino acids. The DNA for the CDR3 is TGTGCCGGGGGGACAGGGGAACTTCGGGAGCAGTACTTC. As protein: CAGGTGELREQYF.

V usage is TRBV6-5 and J usage is TRBJ2-6, with D perhaps matching TRBD1 or TRBD2 (7 bases each). This CDR3 is 14 amino acids long. The V gene lost 7 bases and the J gene lost 11 bases, with 18 bases spanning the gap. Germline V gene data show CDR1 as MNHEY and CDR2 as SVGAGI. The CDR3 loop reads CASKILQGRDVLTF. The CDR3 DNA reads TGTGCCAGCAAAATCCTACAGGGGAGGGACGTCCTGACTTTC.

The chain recombines TRBV3-1 (or the pseudogene TRBV3-2) with TRBJ2-1; the D gene is possibly TRBD2 (5 bases). The CDR3 length is 14 residues. CDR1 is LGHDT, CDR2 YNNKEL, per germline (reference sequence). V lost 4 bases and J lost 4, with 11 bases in between. The CDR3 region has the DNA TGTGCCAGCAGCCCATCACTAGTTTACAATGAGCAGTTCTTC. Translating gives CASSPSLVYNEQFF.

The chain joins TRBV5-1 to TRBJ2-5, with 7 bases aligning to TRBD1. Per germline, CDR1 SGHRS and CDR2 YFSETQ. Germline trimming cut 3 bases from V and 0 bases from J; bases unmatched to any gene: 2. This CDR3 spans 14 amino acids. The CDR3 region has the DNA TGCGCCAGCAGCTACGGGACAGACCAAGAGACCCAGTACTTC. This translates into CASSYGTDQETQYF.

The chain employs TRBV10-3 and TRBJ1-3; tentative D call: TRBD1 (5 bases). Germline V gene lookup returns CDR1 ENHRY and CDR2 SYGVKD. V lost 3 bases, J lost 1 base, and 13 bases lay in between. This CDR3 has 16 amino acids. The CDR3 coding sequence is TGTGCCATCAGTGATTTGCCAGGGTTTTCTGGAAACACCATATATTTT. Its protein is CAISDLPGFSGNTIYF.

The chain couples TRBV4-2 to TRBJ2-7, with D unresolved. V lost 0 bases to trimming and J lost 2 bases, with 11 bases between them. Germline V lookup: CDR1 LGHNA, CDR2 YNFKEQ. The CDR3 length is 15 residues. CDR3 sequence reads: CASSQETGSPYEQYF. The CDR3 bases are TGTGCCAGCAGCCAAGAGACCGGGTCCCCCTACGAGCAGTACTTC.

The chain couples TRBV27 to TRBJ1-1; 8 bases map to TRBD1. This CDR3 has 14 residues. Trimming cost V 8 bases and J 1 base; bases outside gene matches: 6. Germline V gene sequence: CDR1 MNHEY, CDR2 SMNVEV (reference sequence). CDR3 nucleotides: TGTGCCAGCCGACAGGGGTTATCGAACACTGAAGCTTTCTTT. It translates to CASRQGLSNTEAFF.

This chain links TRBV4-3 with TRBJ1-2; D unresolved. The CDR3 loop spans 17 amino acids. The germline V gene has CDR1 LGHNA and CDR2 YSLEER. Trimming shortened V by 4 bases and J by 7 bases, and 25 bases separated the two germline ends. CDR3 amino acids: CASSPVKDGPSSGGYTF. DNA for the CDR3: TGCGCCAGCAGCCCAGTTAAGGACGGACCTAGTAGTGGTGGCTACACCTTC.

CDR3 bases: TGTGCCAGCACCCGGGACGGCAATTCACCCCTCCACTTT. This sequence encodes CASTRDGNSPLHF. The chain joins TRBV25-1 to TRBJ1-6, with TRBD1 as a possible D gene (5 bases). V lost 7 bases and J lost 7, with 11 bases in between. This CDR3 comprises 13 residues. Germline assignment: CDR1 MGHDK and CDR2 SYGVNS.

The chain has TRBV5-6 and TRBJ2-3; TRBD1 might be the D (5 bases). The ends were cut back, 4 bases at V and 5 bases at J, with 23 bases in the middle. Germline V lookup: CDR1 SGHDT, CDR2 YYEEEE. This CDR3 spans 17 amino acids. The CDR3 is CASSALGQANRRDTQYF. In nucleotides, the CDR3 is TGTGCCAGCAGCGCCTTGGGGCAGGCTAATCGTCGAGATACGCAGTATTTT.

The chain has TRBV7-6 and TRBJ2-6, with D tentatively TRBD2 (5 bases). The CDR3 totals 16 residues. The germline V gene encodes CDR1 SGHVS and CDR2 FNYEAQ. Trimming stripped 7 bases from V and 0 bases from J, with 13 bases between. In DNA form, the CDR3 reads TGTGCCAGCACCAAGAGGGCCAACTCTGGGGCCAACGTCCTGACTTTC. Translating it yields CASTKRANSGANVLTF.

This clone appeared once. This chain connects TRBV15 to TRBJ1-5; D uncertain. Germline CDR1 and CDR2: LNHNV and YYDKDF (reference sequence). Trimming cost V 1 base and J 7 bases, with 8 bases left between them. The CDR3 covers 13 residues. CDR3 loop: CATSRGRGQPQHF. Written as DNA, the CDR3 is TGTGCCACCAGCAGAGGACGAGGACAGCCCCAGCATTTT.

The chain joins TRBV6-6 to TRBJ1-1; a possible D gene is TRBD1 (5 bases). Trimming took off 6 bases at V and 2 bases at J, with 10 bases between the two ends. CDR3 length: 13 amino acids. Germline CDR1 is MNHNY and CDR2 is SVGAGI (reference sequence). The CDR3 DNA follows: TGTGCCAGCAGCCTCGACAGTAACACTGAAGCTTTCTTT. Its translation: CASSLDSNTEAFF.

The chain employs TRBV2 and TRBJ1-2; perhaps TRBD1 as D (6 bases). This CDR3 contains 14 residues. Deletions cut 4 bases from V and 4 bases from J, with 13 bases between. The germline gives CDR1 SNHLY, CDR2 FYNNEI. CDR3 in amino acids: CASSAAGEAYGYTF. CDR3 DNA sequence: TGTGCCAGCAGTGCGGCAGGGGAGGCCTATGGCTACACCTTC.

CDR3 nucleotide sequence: TGTGCCTGGAATCTCGACCTAGCGGGAGGAGAGCAGTACTTC. Protein sequence: CAWNLDLAGGEQYF. V gene TRBV30 combines with J gene TRBJ2-7; 11 bases fit TRBD2. Trimming took 4 bases from V and 7 from J; bases not matched to a gene: 9. The CDR3 is made up of 14 amino acids. CDR1 GTSNPN and CDR2 SVGIG come from the germline V gene (reference sequence).

For this clone: The sample carries other DNA sequences with the same CDR3. This chain links TRBV18 with TRBJ2-5, with D tentatively TRBD2 (6 bases). CDR3 length: 13 residues. Germline assignment: CDR1 KGHSH and CDR2 LQKENI. Trimming left V 6 bases short and J 3 bases short, with 11 bases between. CDR3 sequence (DNA): TGTGCCAGCTCCAGGACGGGGGAAGAGACCCAGTACTTC. Its protein product is CASSRTGEETQYF.

This chain links TRBV7-2 with TRBJ1-2, with 7 bases that match TRBD1. Trimming removed 5 bases from V and 4 bases from J; junction bases left unmatched: 7. The CDR3 loop spans 14 amino acids. Germline V CDR1 and CDR2: SGHTA, FQGNSA. The CDR3 region is CASSLSPGGYGYTF. The CDR3 DNA reads as TGTGCCAGCAGCCTCTCGCCAGGGGGCTATGGCTACACCTTC.

The chain uses TRBV28 and TRBJ2-7; D is possibly TRBD1 (5 bases). With 10 bases removed from V and 2 bases from J, the gap between germline ends came to 9 bases. This CDR3 contains 11 residues. Germline-derived CDR1 and CDR2 are MDHEN and SYDVKM. CDR3 region: CATRATYEQYF. The CDR3 DNA sequence: TGTGCCACCAGGGCTACCTACGAGCAGTACTTC. Based on the CDR3 plus reference TRBV28 and TRBJ2-7, the full variable domain is DVKVTQSSRYLVKRTGEKVFLECVQDMDHENMFWYRQDPGLGLRLIYFSYDVKMKEKGDIPEGYSVSREKKERFSLILESASTNQTSMYLCATRATYEQYFGPGTRLTVT.

The genes are TRBV2 and TRBJ1-2, with D perhaps matching TRBD1 (6 bases). The CDR3 extends over 15 amino acids. CDR1 is SNHLY and CDR2 is FYNNEI in the germline V gene. With 4 bases removed from V and 3 bases from J, the gap between germline ends came to 15 bases. The CDR3 nucleotides are TGTGCCAGCAGTGGGCCCGCAGGGGTGGACTATGGCTACACCTTC. The encoded protein is CASSGPAGVDYGYTF.